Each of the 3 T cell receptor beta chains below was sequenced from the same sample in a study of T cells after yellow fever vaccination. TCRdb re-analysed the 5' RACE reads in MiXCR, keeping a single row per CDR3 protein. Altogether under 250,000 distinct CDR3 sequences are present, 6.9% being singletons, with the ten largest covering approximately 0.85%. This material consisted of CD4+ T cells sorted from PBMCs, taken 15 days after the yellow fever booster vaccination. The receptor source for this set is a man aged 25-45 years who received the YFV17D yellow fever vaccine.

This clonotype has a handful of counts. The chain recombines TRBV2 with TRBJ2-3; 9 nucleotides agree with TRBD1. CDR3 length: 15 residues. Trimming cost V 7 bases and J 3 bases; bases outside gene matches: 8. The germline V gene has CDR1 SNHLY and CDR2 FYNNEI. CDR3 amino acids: CASTSQGAGTDTQYF. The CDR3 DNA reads TGTGCCAGCACCTCACAGGGGGCAGGGACAGATACGCAGTATTTT.

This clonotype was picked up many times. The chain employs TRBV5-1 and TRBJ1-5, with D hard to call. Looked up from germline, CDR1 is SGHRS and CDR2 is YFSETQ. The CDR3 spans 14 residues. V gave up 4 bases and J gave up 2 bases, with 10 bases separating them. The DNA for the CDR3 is TGCGCCAGCAGCCCGGGCGGGGGCAATCAGCCCCAGCATTTT. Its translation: CASSPGGGNQPQHF.

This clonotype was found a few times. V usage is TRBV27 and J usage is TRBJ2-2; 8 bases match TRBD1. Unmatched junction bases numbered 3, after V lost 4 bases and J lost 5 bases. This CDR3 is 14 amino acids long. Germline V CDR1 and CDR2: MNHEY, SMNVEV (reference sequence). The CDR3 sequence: CASSWTGMTGELFF. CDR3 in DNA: TGTGCCAGCAGTTGGACAGGGATGACCGGGGAGCTGTTTTTT.